The 30 T cell receptor beta chains in this list originate from one sample, sequenced in a study of blood T cell repertoires in COVID-19. Using immunoSEQ multiplex PCR, the repertoire was profiled, and TCRdb retains in-frame clones only, with some absent. Of approximately 150,000 clones in the sample, 80% to 90% were seen once. Sequenced input: peripheral blood. These receptor sequences come from a woman aged 80 or older with acute or convalescent COVID-19.

The chain joins TRBV12-5 to TRBJ2-3; possible D gene TRBD2, 7 bases. Germline V CDR1 and CDR2: LGHNT, FRNRAP. The CDR3 has 15 amino acids. Trimming cost V 1 base and J 6 bases, with 14 bases left between them. Written as DNA, the CDR3 is TGTGCTAGTGGTTTGGAAACAACGGGGGGCGATACGCAGTATTTT. As protein: CASGLETTGGDTQYF.

The chain combines TRBV19 with TRBJ2-7, with 10 bases aligning to TRBD2. With V trimmed by 3 bases and J by 2 bases, 4 bases remained unmatched. CDR1 and CDR2 from the germline V gene are LNHDA and SQIVND (reference sequence). This CDR3 is 15 amino acids long. The CDR3 is CASSMPLAGPYEQYF. The CDR3, as DNA: TGTGCCAGTAGTATGCCACTAGCGGGACCCTACGAGCAGTACTTC.

This clone appeared a few times. The rearrangement uses TRBV7-9 and TRBJ2-6, with D unclear. The CDR3 spans 15 residues. The ends were cut back, 5 bases at V and 0 bases at J, with 8 bases in the middle. Germline loops: CDR1 SEHNR, CDR2 FQNEAQ (reference sequence). Here the CDR3 DNA reads TGTGCCAGCAGCCATCACAGCTCTGGGGCCAACGTCCTGACTTTC. It encodes CASSHHSSGANVLTF.

The chain couples TRBV9 to TRBJ2-5, with a possible D match to TRBD2 (5 bases). Germline V gene sequence: CDR1 SGDLS, CDR2 YYNGEE. This CDR3 is built from 14 residues. The germline V and J ends were trimmed by 4 bases and 5 bases, with 15 bases remaining between them. Here the CDR3 reads CASSSRSGGETQYF. CDR3 nucleotide sequence: TGTGCCAGCAGCTCTAGGTCAGGAGGCGAGACCCAGTACTTC.

This clone was observed a single time. The rearrangement uses TRBV19 and TRBJ2-7; 9 positions match TRBD2. V was pared by 3 bases and J by 2 bases, with 11 bases of the junction left unmatched. Germline V lookup: CDR1 LNHDA, CDR2 SQIVND (reference sequence). CDR3 length equals 17 residues. CDR3 amino acids: CASSILGIAGAPYEQYF. CDR3 nucleotides: TGTGCCAGTAGTATCCTGGGGATAGCGGGAGCCCCCTACGAGCAGTACTTC.

The chain joins TRBV6-5 to TRBJ1-1; D is uncertain. Germline CDR1 and CDR2: MNHEY and SVGAGI. This CDR3 has 13 amino acids. Trimming stripped 6 bases from V and 1 base from J, with 9 bases between. The DNA for the CDR3 is TGTGCCAGCAGCGGTTCCGGGAACACTGAAGCTTTCTTT. This gives the protein CASSGSGNTEAFF.

The CDR3 DNA is TGTGCCACCAGCAGAGATCTGACAGGGGGTCGGGGCTACACCTTC. Its translation: CATSRDLTGGRGYTF. The chain is built from TRBV15 and TRBJ1-2, with 9 bases matching TRBD1. CDR3 length: 15 amino acids. After removal of 0 bases from V and 8 bases from J, the junction contained 7 bases not matched to a gene. Germline V lookup: CDR1 LNHNV, CDR2 YYDKDF (reference sequence).

CDR3 region: CASSLGLAGVNTGELFF. The CDR3 DNA sequence: TGTGCCAGCAGCTTGGGTCTAGCGGGAGTTAACACCGGGGAGCTGTTTTTT. This chain uses TRBV5-4 with TRBJ2-2; 10 positions agree with TRBD2. V lost 0 bases and J lost 2; bases outside the gene matches: 4. CDR3 length: 17 residues. Looked up from germline, CDR1 is SGHNT and CDR2 is YYREEE (reference sequence). The full variable domain, in which reference TRBV5-4 and TRBJ2-2 provide the parts outside the CDR3, is ETGVTQSPTHLIKTRGQQVTLRCSSQSGHNTVSWYQQALGQGPQFIFQYYREEENGRGNFPPRFSGLQFPNYSSELNVNALELDDSALYLCASSLGLAGVNTGELFFGEGSRLTVL.

The CDR3 protein is CASSQEASGRRGGEQYF. CDR3 DNA sequence: TGTGCCAGCAGCCAAGAGGCTAGCGGGAGGAGGGGGGGCGAGCAGTACTTC. This rearrangement joins TRBV4-2 to TRBJ2-7; TRBD2 matches 11 bases. J gave up 6 bases and V 0 bases, and 10 bases lay outside the gene matches. Per germline, CDR1 LGHNA and CDR2 YNFKEQ. The CDR3 is 17 residues long.

Points on this clone: No DNA is shown, since the ends of the CDR3 on it are uncertain; the CDR3 is the one TCRdb lists. The chain couples TRBV14 to TRBJ1-1; TRBD1 reflects the table's D call only, with no check against the DNA. Ends included, the CDR3 has 12 residues. Germline loops: CDR1 SGHDN, CDR2 FVKESK. The CDR3 here is CASSFGQGASFF.

This chain joins TRBV19 and TRBJ1-3; 9 bases line up with TRBD1. Losses at the gene ends were 3 bases for V and 0 bases for J; bases not matched to a gene: 9. This CDR3 has 18 residues. Germline CDR1 and CDR2: LNHDA and SQIVND (reference sequence). CDR3 in amino acids: CASSIRIRDRDSGNTIYF. For the CDR3, the DNA is TGTGCCAGTAGTATTCGGATCCGGGACAGGGACTCTGGAAACACCATATATTTT.

V and J are TRBV6-2 or TRBV6-3 and TRBJ1-5, with D possibly being TRBD1 (5 bases). V lost 5 bases to trimming and J lost 3 bases, with 8 bases between them. This CDR3 contains 13 residues. The germline CDR1 and CDR2 sequences are MNHEY and SVGEGT. CDR3 sequence: CASSDSPNQPQHF. The CDR3 DNA reads TGTGCCAGCAGTGACAGTCCCAATCAGCCCCAGCATTTT.

This sequence joins TRBV28 and TRBJ1-1; D gene unclear. Between the trimmed V and J ends, which lost 5 bases and 0 bases, there was a span of 10 bases. The CDR3 is 14 residues long. Germline CDR1 MDHEN, CDR2 SYDVKM. In DNA form, the CDR3 reads TGTGCCAGCAGTGGGCCTCTTATGAACACTGAAGCTTTCTTT. This codes for CASSGPLMNTEAFF. Full variable domain (outside the CDR3, taken from reference TRBV28 and TRBJ1-1): DVKVTQSSRYLVKRTGEKVFLECVQDMDHENMFWYRQDPGLGLRLIYFSYDVKMKEKGDIPEGYSVSREKKERFSLILESASTNQTSMYLCASSGPLMNTEAFFGQGTRLTVV.

J is TRBJ2-1 and V is TRBV25-1, with D possibly being TRBD2 (8 bases). V shed 1 base and J shed 2 bases, with 15 bases lying between them. The CDR3 is 17 residues long. The germline V gene encodes CDR1 MGHDK and CDR2 SYGVNS. This CDR3 reads CASSESGGSGAYNEQFF. The DNA of the CDR3 is TGTGCCAGCAGTGAATCAGGGGGTAGCGGGGCCTACAATGAGCAGTTCTTC. Complete variable domain (other parts from reference TRBV25-1 and TRBJ2-1): EADIYQTPRYLVIGTGKKITLECSQTMGHDKMYWYQQDPGMELHLIHYSYGVNSTEKGDLSSESTVSRIRTEHFPLTLESARPSHTSQYLCASSESGGSGAYNEQFFGPGTRLTVL.

The chain combines TRBV6-2 or TRBV6-3 with TRBJ2-5; 10 bases are shared with TRBD2. J lost 5 bases, V lost 6 bases, and 18 bases had no gene match. Per the germline V gene, CDR1 is MNHEY and CDR2 is SVGEGT. The CDR3 extends over 18 amino acids. CDR3 nucleotide sequence: TGTGCCAGCAGCCACCTCCAGCGGGGGGGAGGCCGGCGGGAGACCCAGTACTTC. It codes for CASSHLQRGGGRRETQYF.

The chain couples TRBV6-4 to TRBJ2-6, with D possibly TRBD2 on 5 matching bases. This CDR3 is 15 amino acids long. Trimming took 2 bases from V and 4 from J, leaving 9 bases between them. CDR1 and CDR2 (germline): MRHNA, SNTAGT. CDR3 DNA: TGTGCCAGCAGTGACCGAGGGCCCGGGGCCAACGTCCTGACTTTC. This translates into CASSDRGPGANVLTF.

The chain recombines TRBV9 with TRBJ1-2; 7 nucleotides line up with TRBD1. The CDR3 is made up of 14 amino acids. After removal of 3 bases from V and 4 bases from J, the junction contained 6 bases not matched to a gene. The V gene's germline CDR1 is SGDLS and CDR2 YYNGEE. CDR3 in DNA: TGTGCCAGCAGCGCAGGGGGACAGACCTATGGCTACACCTTC. Its protein is CASSAGGQTYGYTF.

The chain couples TRBV12-3 or TRBV12-4 to TRBJ1-2; D ambiguous. Trimming removed 2 bases at V and 8 bases at J, with 9 bases between. CDR3 length equals 12 residues. The CDR3 coding sequence is TGTGCCAGCAGTTTATTGGGAGGGGGCTACACCTTC. Protein: CASSLLGGGYTF.

This chain joins TRBV5-1 and TRBJ1-2, with TRBD1 matching over 10 bases. The CDR3 contains 13 residues. Trimming cost V 4 bases and J 8 bases; bases outside gene matches: 5. In germline, CDR1 is SGHRS, CDR2 YFSETQ. The CDR3 DNA sequence: TGCGCCAGCAGCACGGGACAGGGGAACGGCTACACCTTC. As protein: CASSTGQGNGYTF.

The J gene is TRBJ2-5, the V gene TRBV9; no clear D gene. CDR1 and CDR2 from the germline V gene are SGDLS and YYNGEE. Trimming stripped 0 bases from V and 5 bases from J, with 8 bases between. CDR3 size: 13 residues. This chain's CDR3 is CASSVGSYETQYF. CDR3 nucleotide sequence: TGTGCCAGCAGCGTAGGAAGCTACGAGACCCAGTACTTC.

The chain carries TRBV19 and TRBJ2-1; D is unclear. V dropped 3 bases and J dropped 7 bases, with 19 bases sitting between them. CDR1 and CDR2 (germline): LNHDA, SQIVND (reference sequence). This CDR3 has 16 residues. CDR3 nucleotide sequence: TGTGCCAGTAGTATCCTCTCCTCAACCGTCGGTAATGAGCAGTTCTTC. Protein: CASSILSSTVGNEQFF. The entire variable domain, with the rest obtained from reference TRBV19 and TRBJ2-1, is as follows: DGGITQSPKYLFRKEGQNVTLSCEQNLNHDAMYWYRQDPGQGLRLIYYSQIVNDFQKGDIAEGYSVSREKKESFPLTVTSAQKNPTAFYLCASSILSSTVGNEQFFGPGTRLTVL.

In DNA, the CDR3 is TGTGCCAGCAGCTTAGCGGGCCACAGGGTGACCCAGTACTTC. Translated: CASSLAGHRVTQYF. V usage is TRBV11-2 and J usage is TRBJ2-5; D might be TRBD1 (6 bases). The CDR3 length is 14 residues. V lost 1 base and J 7 bases, leaving 13 bases between the germline ends. Germline values: CDR1 SGHAT, CDR2 FQNNGV.

This clone was seen once. Here the CDR3 DNA reads TGCGCCAGCAGTGACGGACAGGGAGGGTACAATGAGCAGTTCTTC. Translating gives CASSDGQGGYNEQFF. The chain employs TRBV10-1 and TRBJ2-1, with a possible D match to TRBD1 (8 bases). Germline assignment: CDR1 WNHNN and CDR2 SYGVQD (reference sequence). Trimming took off 3 bases at V and 4 bases at J, with 13 bases between the two ends. The length of the CDR3 is 15 residues.

The chain couples TRBV9 to TRBJ1-3; D unclear. CDR3 size: 14 residues. Trimming removed 0 bases from V and 0 bases from J, with 4 bases in between. Germline assignment: CDR1 SGDLS and CDR2 YYNGEE. Written as DNA, the CDR3 is TGTGCCAGCAGCGTAGCGGTCTCTGGAAACACCATATATTTT. Translation: CASSVAVSGNTIYF.

On this clone: Distinct nucleotide sequences in the sample also encode this CDR3. This chain joins TRBV29-1 and TRBJ1-4, with 7 bases matching TRBD1. This CDR3 spans 13 amino acids. The J segment lost 2 bases and the V segment lost 4 bases, leaving 1 base of the junction unmatched. Germline assignment: CDR1 SQVTM and CDR2 ANQGSEA. The CDR3 loop is CSVGRGTNEKLFF. The CDR3 nucleotides are TGCAGCGTTGGCAGGGGGACTAATGAAAAACTGTTTTTT. Using reference TRBV29-1 and TRBJ1-4 for the parts outside the CDR3, the full variable domain is SAVISQKPSRDICQRGTSLTIQCQVDSQVTMMFWYRQQPGQSLTLIATANQGSEATYESGFVIDKFPISRPNLTFSTLTVSNMSPEDSSIYLCSVGRGTNEKLFFGSGTQLSVL.

V is TRBV5-6 and J is TRBJ2-3, with D possibly being TRBD1 (5 bases). V dropped 4 bases and J dropped 0 bases, with 12 bases sitting between them. Germline CDR1 SGHDT, CDR2 YYEEEE. The CDR3 sequence is 15 residues long. As DNA, the CDR3 is TGTGCCAGCAGCCCAGGGATCGATAGCACAGATACGCAGTATTTT. It encodes CASSPGIDSTDTQYF. The complete variable domain, with remaining parts taken from reference TRBV5-6 and TRBJ2-3, reads DAGVTQSPTHLIKTRGQQVTLRCSPKSGHDTVSWYQQALGQGPQFIFQYYEEEERQRGNFPDRFSGHQFPNYSSELNVNALLLGDSALYLCASSPGIDSTDTQYFGPGTRLTVL.

The chain is built from TRBV15 and TRBJ1-2; 8 bases fit TRBD1. V lost 3 bases to trimming and J lost 2 bases; unmatched junction nucleotides: 2. The CDR3 has 14 residues. CDR1 and CDR2 (germline): LNHNV, YYDKDF (reference sequence). The CDR3 loop reads CATSRDRVNYGYTF. The CDR3 DNA sequence: TGTGCCACCAGCAGGGACAGGGTAAACTATGGCTACACCTTC.

The rearrangement joins TRBV11-2 to TRBJ2-7; 9 bases match TRBD2. The CDR3 is made up of 15 amino acids. Germline CDR1 reads SGHAT; CDR2 reads FQNNGV. V was clipped by 5 bases and J by 4 bases; unmatched bases: 9. CDR3 loop: CASSVLAGVAYEQYF. The CDR3 DNA sequence: TGTGCCAGCAGCGTTTTAGCGGGAGTAGCATACGAGCAGTACTTC.

The CDR3 reads CASIGQGIGTQYF. DNA for the CDR3: TGTGCCAGCATTGGTCAGGGGATTGGGACCCAGTACTTC. The rearrangement links TRBV2 to TRBJ2-5, with a weak D call TRBD1 (6 bases). The V end was cut by 7 bases, the J end by 7 bases, with 16 bases between. The CDR3 sequence is 13 residues long. Germline values: CDR1 SNHLY, CDR2 FYNNEI.

The chain has TRBV5-4 and TRBJ2-3, with D possibly matching TRBD1 (5 bases). V was shortened by 6 bases and J by 4 bases, with 15 bases between the two germline ends. Germline CDR1 and CDR2: SGHNT and YYREEE (reference sequence). The CDR3 totals 14 residues. The CDR3 nucleotides are TGTGCCAGCAAGCAGGGTACGGCCGCAGATACGCAGTATTTT. Protein sequence: CASKQGTAADTQYF.